The T cell receptor beta chain described here comes from a study of T cells after yellow fever vaccination. Findings of the study overall: Abundant clonotypes (contaminants from the bulk population) could be present in FACS-sorted repertoires. Post-booster reappearance was seen for most primary-vaccination clones (roughly 96% CD4, about 88% CD8). Peaking on day 5 versus 15, the secondary response was faster but weaker.

TCRdb redid the calling of the 5' RACE reads with MiXCR, one entry per CDR3 protein. The table has 250,000 or so distinct CDR3 sequences, about 3.9% seen once. This clonotype was detected many times. Its specificity is unknown. The specimen comprised PBMCs, sampled 15 days after the yellow fever booster vaccination. The receptor comes from a man between 18 and 35 years old who received the YFV17D yellow fever vaccine.

Here the CDR3 reads CASSLLAGGGGELFF. The CDR3 DNA is TGCGCCAGCAGCCTCCTAGCGGGGGGTGGCGGGGAGCTGTTTTTT. The chain couples TRBV4-3 to TRBJ2-2; 11 positions match TRBD2. Germline V CDR1 and CDR2: LGHNA, YSLEER. With V trimmed by 4 bases and J by 7 bases, 5 bases remained unmatched. The CDR3 totals 15 residues.